This T cell receptor (beta chain) was found in a study of T cell repertoires in cytomegalovirus infection. About the research overall: Public TCR beta signatures indicated both CMV infection and matching HLA type. General study results and limits: HLA-C-restricted CMV clonotypes gave the most frequent clonotype in two of eight donors. Adding up the frequency of public TCR beta families identified people who carried CMV plus the relevant HLA.

V was clipped by 0 bases and J by 2 bases, with 7 bases between them. This CDR3 spans 14 amino acids. Germline assignment: CDR1 LNHNV and CDR2 YYDKDF (reference sequence). TCRdb called the reads again in MiXCR, with one record for every CDR3 protein. The data contain over 450,000 distinct CDR3 sequences, around 11% of them seen just once; the ten biggest clones take up 10%. This clonotype appeared a few times. Its antigen is unidentified. The V gene is TRBV15, the J gene TRBJ1-1; D unclear. Sequencing was carried out using PBMCs. This TCR was sampled from a human donor in good health (CMV status not recorded). Some clones in this sample may be carry-over from other donors' samples. CDR3 DNA: TGTGCCACCAGCAGAGATAGGGCCAACACTGAAGCTTTCTTT. Translation: CATSRDRANTEAFF.